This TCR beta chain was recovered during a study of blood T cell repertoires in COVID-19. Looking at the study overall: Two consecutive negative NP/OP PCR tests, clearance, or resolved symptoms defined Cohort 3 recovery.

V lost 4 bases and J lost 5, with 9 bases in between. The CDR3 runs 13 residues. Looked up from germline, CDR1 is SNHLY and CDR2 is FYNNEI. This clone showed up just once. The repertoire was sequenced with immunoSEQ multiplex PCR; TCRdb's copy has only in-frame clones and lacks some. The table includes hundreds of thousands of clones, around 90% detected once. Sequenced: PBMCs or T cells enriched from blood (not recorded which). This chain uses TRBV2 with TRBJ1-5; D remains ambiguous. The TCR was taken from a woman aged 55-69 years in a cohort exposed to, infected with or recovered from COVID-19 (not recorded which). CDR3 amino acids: CASSAAVDQPQHF. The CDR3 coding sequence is TGTGCCAGCAGTGCGGCGGTGGATCAGCCCCAGCATTTT.